A selection of T cell receptor beta chains follows, all from one sample in a study of T cells in localized non-small cell lung cancer. Profiled with immunoSEQ multiplex PCR; TCRdb holds only in-frame clones, not every one. The sample contains approximately 2,800 clones, 15% to 25% of which appear only once. The sequences come from lung tumor tissue, collected before any cancer treatment. These receptors were taken from a male donor older than 55 with stage II squamous cell lung carcinoma. CDR3s leave out the opening cysteine and the closing phenylalanine or tryptophan. Each record gives: D gene, V gene, J gene, CDR3 protein. A D gene is named only where the DNA matches it firmly.

>NA|TRBV19|TRBJ1-2
ASSMVREVYGYT
>NA|TRBV14|TRBJ2-2
ASSQGQGSYTGELF
>NA|TRBV7-2|TRBJ2-7
ASSSGIPYEQY
>NA|TRBV10-3|TRBJ2-3
AISERQGSTDTQY
>NA|TRBV6-7|TRBJ1-4
ATGGHEKLF
>TRBD2|TRBV11-3|TRBJ2-7
ASSLTSGRGEQY
>NA|TRBV18|TRBJ2-3
ASSQDGGFPTDTQY
>NA|TRBV18|TRBJ1-3
ASSPSLVGSGNTIY
>TRBD1|TRBV9|TRBJ2-5
ASSVGGQGGETQY
>NA|TRBV9|TRBJ2-1
ASSRPRANYNEQF
>TRBD1|TRBV6-8|TRBJ2-7
ASTLRQGGCEQY
>TRBD1|TRBV9|TRBJ1-1
ASTAGTVPNTEAF
>TRBD2|TRBV11-3|TRBJ2-7
ASSPQGGRAAEQY
>NA|TRBV5-1|TRBJ2-6
ASSLEGAGANVLT
>TRBD1|TRBV12-5|TRBJ1-1
ASGHRTGTEAF
>NA|TRBV9|TRBJ1-2
ASSVGVDRYGYT
>NA|TRBV14|TRBJ2-1
ASSQDRGLGSNEQF
>TRBD1|TRBV5-1|TRBJ1-3
ASRSQGASDSTIY
>TRBD2|TRBV11-3|TRBJ2-1
ASSWLTSGSYEQF
>NA|TRBV30|TRBJ1-2
AWSGEPGQYGYT
>NA|TRBV18|TRBJ2-1
ASSPGEYNEQF
>NA|TRBV6-8|TRBJ1-1
ASRVIGVNTEAF
>NA|TRBV28|TRBJ1-2
ASSPIGGNYGYT
>TRBD1|TRBV11-3|TRBJ1-1
ASSPDRGNTEAF
>NA|TRBV14|TRBJ1-1
ASSYPPRPEAF
>NA|TRBV6-8|TRBJ2-7
ASSSTLSYEQY
>TRBD2|TRBV6-8|TRBJ2-7
ASSSLSGRGYEQY
>NA|TRBV9|TRBJ1-3
ASSPGADGNTIY
>TRBD1|TRBV9|TRBJ1-4
ASNQQGANEKLF
>NA|TRBV18|TRBJ1-1
ASSWGRDTEAF
>NA|TRBV18|TRBJ1-5
ASSRARTDSNQPQH
>NA|TRBV11-3|TRBJ1-3
ASSSSGLWPNTIY
>NA|TRBV11-3|TRBJ1-1
ASSLFSGNTEAF
>NA|TRBV28|TRBJ1-5
ASSFRTGSNQPQH
>NA|TRBV9|TRBJ1-5
ASRETGVGGQPQH
>TRBD2|TRBV6-8|TRBJ2-3
ASRLSGRAADTQY
>TRBD1|TRBV6-8|TRBJ1-6
ASSDSTGGNSPLH
>NA|TRBV14|TRBJ2-2
ASSHHLNTGELF
>TRBD1|TRBV18|TRBJ2-3
ASQTGVVTDTQY
>TRBD1|TRBV29-1|TRBJ1-2
SVPQGPGTGGYGYT
>NA|TRBV9|TRBJ1-6
ASSVDEGGAGNSPLH
>TRBD2|TRBV11-3|TRBJ2-3
ASSLGLAGVTDTQY
>NA|TRBV6-8|TRBJ1-5
ASSPYSNQPQH
>NA|TRBV6-1|TRBJ2-7
ASSEARVLLAYEQY
>TRBD1|TRBV11-3|TRBJ1-4
ASSSTGRNEKLF
>TRBD2|TRBV6-8|TRBJ2-3
ASSYSTSGRYTDTQY
>TRBD2|TRBV5-1|TRBJ2-7
ASSLSLGLAVYEQY
>NA|TRBV18|TRBJ1-6
ASSPQGQGGNSPLH
>TRBD1|TRBV9|TRBJ1-6
ASRAGGNSPLH
>TRBD1|TRBV6-8|TRBJ1-1
ASSYSTGSGSVPF
>TRBD2|TRBV6-8|TRBJ2-1
ASSQSGRNEQF
>TRBD2|TRBV11-3|TRBJ2-1
ASTPHSGSLYNEQF
>TRBD1|TRBV6-8|TRBJ1-4
ASRDRGFRKLF
>NA|TRBV30|TRBJ1-1
AWSRGTDEAF
>TRBD2|TRBV7-6|TRBJ2-1
ASSYSGSTYNEQF
>NA|TRBV6-8|TRBJ1-6
ASSFQAYNSPLH
>NA|TRBV5-3|TRBJ1-4
ARSLAGNNEKLF
>TRBD2|TRBV9|TRBJ2-1
ASSSFRTSDTKNEQF
>NA|TRBV10-3|TRBJ2-3
AISEPTGAAPY
>TRBD1|TRBV11-3|TRBJ2-7
ASSRSGQFYEQY